The rows below give T cell receptor beta chains drawn from one sample of a study of cytomegalovirus exposure and HLA in healthy donors. Assay used: immunoSEQ multiplex PCR; TCRdb lists only in-frame clones, some missing. The sample includes roughly 190,000 clones, about 85% seen only once; the top ten take 3% to 4.5%. Sequencing input: PBMCs. The source is a man in his fifties or sixties in good health and CMV-seronegative. Each CDR3 is given with its conserved first and last residue. A D gene is named only where the DNA matches it firmly. Clone size is not always given. Where it is, it says once, few, many or a class for expanded clones.

length,V,J,size,D,DNA,CDR3
16,TRBV7-9,TRBJ1-2,NA,NA,TGTTCCAGCAGCTCCGGGAGGGCCCCCGTATCGTATGGCTACACCTTC,CSSSSGRAPVSYGYTF
14,TRBV5-1,TRBJ1-2,NA,TRBD1,TGCGCCAGCAGCTCCCCGGGACAGAGCTATGGCTACACCTTC,CASSSPGQSYGYTF
13,TRBV9,TRBJ1-2,NA,NA,TGTGCCAGCAGCGTCGAGGAGGGCTATGGCTACACCTTC,CASSVEEGYGYTF
16,TRBV4-3,TRBJ2-5,NA,TRBD2,TGCGCCAGCAGCCGTGGGAGGGTGAAGGGGTCAGAGACCCAGTACTTC,CASSRGRVKGSETQYF
15,TRBV21-1,TRBJ1-2,NA,NA,TGTGCCAGCAGCAGGGAGAGCAAGCGTTTACGGGGCTACACCTTC,CASSRESKRLRGYTF
16,TRBV28,TRBJ2-5,few,NA,TGTGCCAGCAGTACCCGACGAGCCTGGGTGGAGGAGACCCAGTACTTC,CASSTRRAWVEETQYF
12,TRBV5-1,TRBJ2-1,NA,NA,TGCGCCAGCAGCTCTACCTACAATGAGCAGTTCTTC,CASSSTYNEQFF
14,TRBV19,TRBJ2-5,NA,TRBD1,TGTGCCAGTAGTACCACAGGGGCTTGGGAGACCCAGTACTTC,CASSTTGAWETQYF
14,TRBV7-2,TRBJ1-1,NA,NA,TGTGCCAGCAGCACCCGGACAGTTAGCACTGAAGCTTTCTTT,CASSTRTVSTEAFF
14,TRBV5-1,TRBJ2-5,NA,NA,TGCGCCAGCAGCTTGGGTCAACGAGAGGAGACCCAGTACTTC,CASSLGQREETQYF
15,TRBV29-1,TRBJ1-3,NA,TRBD1,TGCAGCGTTGTGGACAGGGCATACTCTGGAAACACCATATATTTT,CSVVDRAYSGNTIYF
14,TRBV6-1,TRBJ2-7,NA,TRBD1,TGTGCCAGCAGTGAAGTCCCGACAGGGAGCGAGCAGTACTTC,CASSEVPTGSEQYF
12,TRBV7-9,TRBJ1-1,NA,NA,TGTGCCAGCAGTTTTCAGGGGTTTGAAGCTTTCTTT,CASSFQGFEAFF
13,TRBV2,TRBJ2-5,NA,NA,TGTGCCAGCATTGGGGACTGGGAGGAGACCCAGTACTTC,CASIGDWEETQYF
12,TRBV5-4,TRBJ1-2,NA,NA,TGTGCCAGCAGCTCGGACAGCTATGGCTACACCTTC,CASSSDSYGYTF
13,TRBV5-6,TRBJ1-1,NA,TRBD1,TGTGCCAGCGGCAACAGGGGCCTCAATGAAGCTTTCTTT,CASGNRGLNEAFF
14,TRBV27,TRBJ1-5,NA,NA,TGTGCCAGCAGTTTATTACAGAATAATCAGCCCCAGCATTTT,CASSLLQNNQPQHF
14,TRBV13,TRBJ2-5,NA,TRBD1,TGTGCCAGCAGCATGGGACAGACGCAAGAGACCCAGTACTTC,CASSMGQTQETQYF
19,TRBV4-3,TRBJ2-2,NA,NA,TGCGCCAGCAGCCAAGATGAAGGTAGCTACCATCCGAACACCGGGGAGCTGTTTTTT,CASSQDEGSYHPNTGELFF
14,TRBV30,TRBJ2-7,once,NA,TGTGCCTGGAGTCCCCGGCAGAACAGGTACGAGCAGTACTTC,CAWSPRQNRYEQYF
11,TRBV4-3,TRBJ1-4,NA,NA,TGCGCCAGCAGCCACAGTGAAAAACTGTTTTTT,CASSHSEKLFF
13,TRBV30,TRBJ1-1,few,TRBD1,TGTGCCTGGATCGGACAGGCGAACACTGAAGCTTTCTTT,CAWIGQANTEAFF
13,TRBV12-5,TRBJ2-5,NA,NA,TGTGCTAGTGGTCCCAAAGGCGGGGAGACCCAGTACTTC,CASGPKGGETQYF
14,TRBV7-2,TRBJ1-2,NA,NA,TGTGCCAGCAGCTTAGGGGTATCGGGGGTCGGCTACACCTTC,CASSLGVSGVGYTF
14,TRBV7-2,TRBJ2-3,NA,TRBD2,TGTGCCAGCAGCTCTAGCGGGGGCAGGGATACGCAGTATTTT,CASSSSGGRDTQYF
16,TRBV9,TRBJ2-5,NA,TRBD2,TGTGCCAGCAGCGTAGCTAGTAGCGGGGGCCAAGAGACCCAGTACTTC,CASSVASSGGQETQYF
11,TRBV28,TRBJ1-4,NA,NA,TGTGCCAGCACCGAGCAAGAAAAACTGTTTTTT,CASTEQEKLFF
15,TRBV30,TRBJ1-5,few,TRBD1,TGTGCCTGGAGTAAGGGACAGTCCCCTATCGGCCCCCAGCATTTT,CAWSKGQSPIGPQHF
16,TRBV10-1,TRBJ2-1,NA,TRBD2,TGCGCCAGCAGTGAGTCTAGCGGGAGCTCCTACAATGAGCAGTTCTTC,CASSESSGSSYNEQFF
15,TRBV5-1,TRBJ2-7,NA,NA,TGCGCCAGCAGCCCCCTCCCCACAGGGAACAGCGAGCAGTACTTC,CASSPLPTGNSEQYF
18,TRBV29-1,TRBJ1-6,once,TRBD1,TGCAGCACCCCCCTCCCGGTGTACGACAGGGTGGGGATTTCACCCCTCCACTTT,CSTPLPVYDRVGISPLHF
18,TRBV27,TRBJ1-6,few,NA,TGTGCCAGCAGTTTACGGTATGCGAGGAGCTCCTATAATTCACCCCTCCACTTT,CASSLRYARSSYNSPLHF
13,TRBV6-5,TRBJ2-5,NA,TRBD1,TGTGCCAGCAGCGGACAGGGGCAAGAGACCCAGTACTTC,CASSGQGQETQYF
14,TRBV5-5,TRBJ2-3,NA,TRBD1,TGTGCCAGCAGCCGAGACAGGGCTCCAGATACGCAGTATTTT,CASSRDRAPDTQYF
13,TRBV6-5,TRBJ1-1,few,NA,TGTGCCAGCAGTTACAGCATGAACACTGAAGCTTTCTTT,CASSYSMNTEAFF
13,TRBV5-6,TRBJ1-2,NA,TRBD1,TGTGCCAGCAGCTTGCAGGGGGCAGGTGGCTACACCTTC,CASSLQGAGGYTF
15,TRBV5-6,TRBJ1-2,few,TRBD1,TGTGCCAGCAGCCTCGGACAGGGGTATAAATATGGCTACACCTTC,CASSLGQGYKYGYTF
15,TRBV5-1,TRBJ2-1,NA,NA,TGCGCCAGCAGCTTGGCCGGGCGGGACCACCTTGAGCAGTTCTTC,CASSLAGRDHLEQFF
15,TRBV4-3,TRBJ1-6,few,TRBD1,TGCGCCAGCAGCCAAGAGAGGGGACAGGGTGCACCCCTCCACTTT,CASSQERGQGAPLHF
12,TRBV11-2,TRBJ2-3,NA,NA,TGTGCCAGCAGGAAACAGGCTGCCACGCAGTATTTT,CASRKQAATQYF
14,TRBV7-9,TRBJ1-3,NA,NA,TGTGCCAGCAGGCTTCAGGGCGTAGGAAACACCATATATTTT,CASRLQGVGNTIYF
15,TRBV4-3,TRBJ2-2,NA,NA,TGCGCCAGCAGCCCTGATGCGATGAACACCGGGGAGCTGTTTTTT,CASSPDAMNTGELFF
14,TRBV4-1,TRBJ2-7,NA,TRBD2,TGCGCCAGCAGCATTCGGGGGGGCTCCTACGAGCAGTACTTC,CASSIRGGSYEQYF
15,TRBV25-1,TRBJ1-4,few,NA,TGTGCCAGCAGTGCTGGCGGGGTTATACGTGAAAAACTGTTTTTT,CASSAGGVIREKLFF
16,TRBV5-1,TRBJ2-2,NA,TRBD2,TGCGCCAGCAGCTTGTCACTAGCGGCGAACACCGGGGAGCTGTTTTTT,CASSLSLAANTGELFF
15,TRBV4-1,TRBJ1-1,few,NA,TGCGCCAGCAGCCAAGCCCCAGGGGCGACGGGGAGAGCTTTCTTT,CASSQAPGATGRAFF